Detailed here is one T cell receptor beta chain. PCR was performed a second time for roughly 6 to 12 cycles using a sample-barcoded 5' primer and a J-beta primer mix. A single record per CDR3 protein comes from TCRdb applying MiXCR to the 5' RACE reads. The sample gives about 810,000 distinct CDR3 sequences, under 40% of which show up once; 13% is in the top ten. Caucasian, healthy and from Russia, the donors were aged between about 6 and 90. The source of the sample is a study of blood T cells in healthy people across ages. Material for sequencing was blood. The sequence was collected from a man younger than 35 in good health.

In DNA, the CDR3 is TGCGCCAGCAGCCAAGATAGCCAGGGGTCCTATGGCTACACCTTC. Translation gives CASSQDSQGSYGYTF. The V and J genes are TRBV4-3 and TRBJ1-2; tentative D call: TRBD1 (6 bases). The CDR3 is 15 residues long. With 0 bases removed from V and 4 bases from J, the gap between germline ends came to 12 bases. Germline-derived CDR1 and CDR2 are LGHNA and YSLEER.